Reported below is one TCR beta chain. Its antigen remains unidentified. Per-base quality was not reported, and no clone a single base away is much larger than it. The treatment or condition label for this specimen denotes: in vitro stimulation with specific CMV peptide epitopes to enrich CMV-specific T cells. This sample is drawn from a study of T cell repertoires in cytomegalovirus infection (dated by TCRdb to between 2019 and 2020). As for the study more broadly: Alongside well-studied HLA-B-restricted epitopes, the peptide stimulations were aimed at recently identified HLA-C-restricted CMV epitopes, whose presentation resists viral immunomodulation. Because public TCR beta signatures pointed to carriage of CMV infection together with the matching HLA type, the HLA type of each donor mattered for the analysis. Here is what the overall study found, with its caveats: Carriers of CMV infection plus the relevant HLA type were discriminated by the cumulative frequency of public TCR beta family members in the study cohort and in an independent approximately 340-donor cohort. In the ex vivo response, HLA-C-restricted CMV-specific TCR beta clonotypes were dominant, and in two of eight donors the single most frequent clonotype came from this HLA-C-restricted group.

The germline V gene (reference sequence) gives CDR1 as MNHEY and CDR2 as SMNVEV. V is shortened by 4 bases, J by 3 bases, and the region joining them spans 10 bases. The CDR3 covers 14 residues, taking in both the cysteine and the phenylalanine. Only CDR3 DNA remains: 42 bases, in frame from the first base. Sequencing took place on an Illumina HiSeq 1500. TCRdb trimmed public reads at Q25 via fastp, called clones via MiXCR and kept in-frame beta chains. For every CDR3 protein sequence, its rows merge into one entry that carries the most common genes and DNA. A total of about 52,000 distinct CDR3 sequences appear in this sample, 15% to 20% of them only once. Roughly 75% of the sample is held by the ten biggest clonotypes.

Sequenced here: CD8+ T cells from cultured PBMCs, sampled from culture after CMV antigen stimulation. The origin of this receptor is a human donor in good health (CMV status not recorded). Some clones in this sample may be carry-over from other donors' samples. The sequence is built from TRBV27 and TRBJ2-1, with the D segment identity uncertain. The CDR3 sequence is CASSWPGRYNEQFF. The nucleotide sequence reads TGTGCCAGCAGTTGGCCGGGTCGCTACAATGAGCAGTTCTTC.